A single sample gave rise to the 10 T cell receptor beta chains below, sequenced in a study of CD8 T cells in Susac syndrome. An input of roughly 0.5 to 1 ug of RNA was subjected to reverse transcription using random hexamers. MiXCR was run by TCRdb on the immunoSEQ multiplex PCR reads, yielding one entry per CDR3 protein. Among some 260,000 distinct CDR3 sequences, approximately 85% were seen once, and the ten largest hold over 0.09%. Sequenced input: CD8+ T cells from PBMCs. All receptors come from a human donor with multiple sclerosis.

This clonotype was found once. This rearrangement joins TRBV27 to TRBJ2-1; 7 bases are a match to TRBD2. Germline V gene data show CDR1 as MNHEY and CDR2 as SMNVEV (reference sequence). This CDR3 spans 14 amino acids. Trimming took 7 bases from V and 4 from J; bases not matched to a gene: 7. As DNA, the CDR3 is TGTGCCAGCACCCGAGCGGGACTGTACAATGAGCAGTTCTTC. Translated: CASTRAGLYNEQFF.

The V call is TRBV27, the J call TRBJ2-1; TRBD2 agrees at 7 bases. The ends lost 4 bases at V and 1 base at J; junction bases unmatched: 1. The CDR3 totals 14 residues. Germline CDR1 MNHEY, CDR2 SMNVEV (reference sequence). The CDR3 reads CASSYGRSYNEQFF. The CDR3 nucleotides read TGTGCCAGCAGTTACGGGAGGTCCTACAATGAGCAGTTCTTC.

This rearrangement joins TRBV3-1 to TRBJ2-7; 8 nucleotides align to TRBD1. Germline V gives CDR1 LGHDT, CDR2 YNNKEL (reference sequence). CDR3 length: 15 amino acids. Trimming at V came to 2 bases and at J to 6 bases, leaving 9 bases not matched to a gene. CDR3 region: CASSQPTGGSTEQYF. Written as DNA, the CDR3 is TGTGCCAGCAGCCAACCTACAGGGGGGTCGACCGAGCAGTACTTC.

This clonotype was seen a handful of times. Sequence at one end of the junction differs from germline and may be a read error. The rearrangement uses TRBV7-7 and TRBJ2-1; perhaps TRBD2 as D (6 bases). The CDR3 extends over 16 amino acids. Germline lookup yields CDR1 SSHAT and CDR2 FNYEAQ (reference sequence). CDR3 nucleotides: TGTGCTAGCAGCTTAGGTCGGGAGATCCCCTACAATGAGCAGTTCTTC. It specifies CASSLGREIPYNEQFF.

Remarks on this clonotype: One junction end does not reproduce the germline sequence, and a read error may be involved. This chain connects TRBV20-1 to TRBJ1-5; TRBD1 is a possible D gene (5 bases). The length of the CDR3 is 14 residues. Germline V gives CDR1 DFQATT, CDR2 SNEGSKA (reference sequence). The CDR3 is CSARGCQGCQPQHF. The CDR3 region has the DNA TGCAGTGCCAGAGGGTGCCAGGGTTGTCAGCCCCAGCATTTT.

The chain is built from TRBV30 and TRBJ2-1, with TRBD2 identical over 7 bases. This CDR3 is 15 amino acids long. J lost 4 bases, V lost 3 bases, and 9 bases had no gene match. Germline V CDR1 and CDR2: GTSNPN, SVGIG (reference sequence). This chain's CDR3 is CAWSVGGRFYNEQFF. The CDR3 nucleotides are TGTGCCTGGAGCGTTGGCGGGAGATTTTACAATGAGCAGTTCTTC.

The J gene is TRBJ1-1, the V gene TRBV2, with D possibly being TRBD1 (6 bases). The CDR3 is 14 amino acids. Germline CDR1 reads SNHLY; CDR2 reads FYNNEI. V was shortened by 8 bases and J by 1 base, with 14 bases between the two germline ends. The CDR3, as DNA: TGTGCCAGCCCCGGGGGGCACCCGAACACTGAAGCTTTCTTT. It encodes CASPGGHPNTEAFF.

This sequence joins TRBV9 and TRBJ2-1; 9 bases map to TRBD2. The CDR3 totals 17 residues. Germline V gene lookup returns CDR1 SGDLS and CDR2 YYNGEE. The ends lost 2 bases at V and 1 base at J; junction bases unmatched: 7. The CDR3 is CASSVGLATGSYNEQFF. For the CDR3, the DNA is TGTGCCAGCAGCGTCGGACTAGCGACCGGGTCCTACAATGAGCAGTTCTTC.

V usage is TRBV20-1 and J usage is TRBJ2-2, with 9 bases that match TRBD2. This CDR3 has 16 amino acids. Germline CDR1 reads DFQATT; CDR2 reads SNEGSKA (reference sequence). Trimming cost V 0 bases and J 5 bases; bases outside gene matches: 7. The CDR3 bases are TGCAGTGCTAGAGATCCAATAGCGGGAGTTACCGGGGAGCTGTTTTTT. The encoded protein is CSARDPIAGVTGELFF.

The chain combines TRBV14 with TRBJ2-5; 7 positions agree with TRBD2. The CDR3 has 16 amino acids. The V and J ends lost 0 bases and 0 bases, in that order; junction bases with no gene match: 4. Germline CDR1 SGHDN, CDR2 FVKESK. CDR3 nucleotides: TGTGCCAGCAGCCAAGAGGAGCGGGACCACCAAGAGACCCAGTACTTC. Its translation: CASSQEERDHQETQYF.